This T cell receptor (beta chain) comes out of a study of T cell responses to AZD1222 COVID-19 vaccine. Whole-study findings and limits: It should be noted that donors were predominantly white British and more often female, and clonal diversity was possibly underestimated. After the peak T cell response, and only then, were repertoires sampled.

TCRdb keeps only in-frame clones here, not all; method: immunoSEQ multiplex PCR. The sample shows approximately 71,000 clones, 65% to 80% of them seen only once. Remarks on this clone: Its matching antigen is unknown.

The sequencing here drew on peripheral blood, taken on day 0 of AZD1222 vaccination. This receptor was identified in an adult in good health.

This chain's CDR3 is CASSQGQPYANYGYTF. CDR3 DNA: TGTGCCAGCAGCCAGGGACAGCCCTATGCTAACTATGGCTACACCTTC. The chain links TRBV7-2 to TRBJ1-2, with 7 bases matching TRBD1. The CDR3 loop spans 16 amino acids. The trim removed 5 bases at V and 0 bases at J, leaving 9 bases unmatched. Germline V lookup: CDR1 SGHTA, CDR2 FQGNSA.